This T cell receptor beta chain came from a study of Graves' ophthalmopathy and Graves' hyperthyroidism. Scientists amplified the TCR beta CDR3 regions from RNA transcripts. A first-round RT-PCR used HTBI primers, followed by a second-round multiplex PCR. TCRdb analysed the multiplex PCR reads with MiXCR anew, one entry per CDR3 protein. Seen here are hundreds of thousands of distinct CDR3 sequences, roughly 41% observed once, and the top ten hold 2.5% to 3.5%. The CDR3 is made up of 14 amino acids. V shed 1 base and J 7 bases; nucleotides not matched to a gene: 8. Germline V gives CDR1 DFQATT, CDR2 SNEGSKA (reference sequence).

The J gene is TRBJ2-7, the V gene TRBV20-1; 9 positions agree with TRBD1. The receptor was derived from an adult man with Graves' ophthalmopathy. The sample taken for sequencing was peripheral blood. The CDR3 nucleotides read TGCAGTGCTAGAGCGGGGGGACAGGGCGGGGAGCAGTACTTC. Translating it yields CSARAGGQGGEQYF.